Following are 13 T cell receptor beta chains from one sample sequenced in a study of T cells expressing NK-cell markers. Following a re-call of the 5' RACE reads, TCRdb has one entry per CDR3 protein and lacks DNA. This sample's table has 500,000 or so distinct CDR3 sequences. Sequenced input: blood T cells: a sorted CD56 or NKG2C T cell subset, CD4+ or CD8+ T cells, or bulk PBMC T cells (not recorded which). These TCRs come from a man aged 18 to 30 in good health.

The chain couples TRBV20-1 to TRBJ2-7; TCRdb's D gene call, TRBD2, goes unchecked for lack of DNA. Germline V gene lookup returns CDR1 DFQATT and CDR2 SNEGSKA (reference sequence). The CDR3 covers 14 residues. CDR3 in amino acids: CSASPGLAPHEQYF.

The chain carries TRBV12-3 or TRBV12-4 and TRBJ1-1; TCRdb's D call of TRBD1 is untestable without DNA. The CDR3 has 13 residues. CDR3 protein: CASINRDNTEAFF.

The chain couples TRBV11-2 to TRBJ2-1; TCRdb outputs TRBD1, but without DNA this stays unchecked. This CDR3 contains 15 residues. Germline V CDR1 and CDR2: SGHAT, FQNNGV. CDR3 sequence: CASSSLVGTFDEQFF.

The chain has TRBV4-1 and TRBJ1-4; TCRdb's D gene call, TRBD1, goes unchecked for lack of DNA. Germline V CDR1 and CDR2: MGHRA, YSYEKL. This CDR3 contains 18 residues. The CDR3 sequence: CASSPRQGSLATNEKLFF.

The chain couples TRBV29-1 to TRBJ2-3; with no DNA, the TCRdb D assignment of TRBD2 cannot be verified. The germline CDR1 and CDR2 sequences are SQVTM and ANQGSEA. The CDR3 loop spans 15 amino acids. CDR3 region: CSLSGASGSPDTQYF.

This rearrangement joins TRBV6-5 to TRBJ1-4; TCRdb gives TRBD1 as the D gene, but with no DNA this cannot be confirmed. CDR1 is MNHEY and CDR2 is SVGAGI in the germline V gene. The CDR3 is 17 amino acids. The CDR3 is CASSPVQVPTTNEKLFF.

This chain's CDR3 is CASRELAGVKNEQFF. V gene TRBV12-3 or TRBV12-4 combines with J gene TRBJ2-1; the TCRdb D gene call, TRBD2, has no DNA to confirm it. The CDR3 is 15 amino acids.

The chain carries TRBV20-1 and TRBJ2-1. Germline V gene sequence: CDR1 DFQATT, CDR2 SNEGSKA (reference sequence). This CDR3 has 16 residues. The CDR3 region is CSAHTRSGSSYNEQFF.

The gene calls are TRBV5-4 and TRBJ2-6; TCRdb lists TRBD1, though no DNA is available to test this call. Germline assignment: CDR1 SGHNT and CDR2 YYREEE (reference sequence). The CDR3 consists of 16 residues. CDR3 region: CASSRETGAGANVLTF.

This chain uses TRBV7-9 with TRBJ2-3. Germline lookup yields CDR1 SEHNR and CDR2 FQNEAQ (reference sequence). CDR3 length: 15 residues. CDR3 region: CASSFGVGVADTQYF.

This chain links TRBV12-3 or TRBV12-4 with TRBJ1-5; the D call of TRBD1 rests on TCRdb alone, since no DNA is present to check it. This CDR3 is built from 14 residues. The chain's CDR3 is CASSLADRGGPQHF.

The chain carries TRBV29-1 and TRBJ2-3; TCRdb picks TRBD2, but there is no DNA to check that call. Germline assignment: CDR1 SQVTM and CDR2 ANQGSEA. The CDR3 spans 18 residues. The CDR3 spells CSVGGDFSKKHSTDTQYF.

This chain joins TRBV24-1 and TRBJ2-1; TCRdb returns TRBD2, unconfirmable since there is no DNA. The CDR3 runs to 15 residues. The germline V gene encodes CDR1 KGHDR and CDR2 SFDVKD. The chain's CDR3 is CATSSLLGQHNEQFF.